This entry is about one TCR beta chain. Data came from immunoSEQ multiplex PCR; TCRdb stores just in-frame clones and leaves some out. The sample shows more than 400,000 clones, 78% of them seen only once. This record belongs to a study of shared clonotypes between healthy human individuals. The germline V and J ends were trimmed by 1 base and 3 bases, with 12 bases remaining between them. This CDR3 contains 16 residues. Germline lookup yields CDR1 MGHRA and CDR2 YSYEKL. This chain connects TRBV4-1 to TRBJ1-4; D gene uncertain. The sequence derives from a woman between 40 and 50 years old in good health. Some clones in this sample may be carry-over from other donors' samples. Sequencing was carried out using PBMCs. As DNA, the CDR3 is TGCGCCAGCAGCCAAGTCACCAAAAAGGCTAATGAAAAACTGTTTTTT. Its translation: CASSQVTKKANEKLFF.